Only a few counts were recorded for the clone carrying this T cell receptor (beta chain). Its target is unknown. The entry originates in a study of molecular identifiers for immune sequencing clone quantification. Study-wide results and caveats: Clones exceeding 20 RNA copies carried over 98% of effector molecules but under 1% of naive-cell molecules.

J was trimmed by 7 bases and V by 0 bases; bases with no gene match: 4. The CDR3 has 16 residues. From germline, CDR1 is MGHRA and CDR2 YSYEKL. The bulk TCR libraries were made with methods described before and with listed TCR primers. TCRdb ran MiXCR on the PCR reads and lists one entry per CDR3 protein. The sample yields about half a million distinct CDR3 sequences, about 21% seen once. The receptor comes from a human donor in good health. Some libraries in this study had Jurkat cell RNA spiked in. The chain uses TRBV4-1 and TRBJ1-6, with 9 bases fitting TRBD1. Sequenced sample: naive CD8+ T cells from blood, with Jurkat cell RNA spiked in. Stated subset: FACS-sorted CD8+CD4-CCR7+CD45RA+ naive T cells. The CDR3 sequence: CASSQDRGQGNSPLHF. The CDR3 nucleotides read TGCGCCAGCAGCCAAGACCGGGGACAGGGAAATTCACCCCTCCACTTT.